The TCR beta chain under discussion was sequenced for a study of T cells in localized non-small cell lung cancer. This CDR3 is built from 18 residues. This table comes from immunoSEQ multiplex PCR, and its TCRdb copy is limited to in-frame clones, with some not included. The sample records around 96,000 clones, under 95% being singletons. Points on this clone: Its antigen remains unknown.

General observations from the study: Researchers found a median about 53 of the top 100 tumor clones in adjacent lung.

The specimen comprised PBMCs, sampled before any cancer treatment. This clonotype was obtained from a woman aged 35-75 years with stage II squamous cell lung carcinoma. The V and J genes are TRBV21-1 and TRBJ2-2; the D call in the table, TRBD1, was not verified against the DNA. TRBV21-1 constitutes a pseudogene. DNA for the CDR3: TGTGCCAGCAGCAAAGAAAGGGGGCTTGCCGCGAACACCGGGGAGCTGTTTTTT. Amino acid sequence: CASSKERGLAANTGELFF.